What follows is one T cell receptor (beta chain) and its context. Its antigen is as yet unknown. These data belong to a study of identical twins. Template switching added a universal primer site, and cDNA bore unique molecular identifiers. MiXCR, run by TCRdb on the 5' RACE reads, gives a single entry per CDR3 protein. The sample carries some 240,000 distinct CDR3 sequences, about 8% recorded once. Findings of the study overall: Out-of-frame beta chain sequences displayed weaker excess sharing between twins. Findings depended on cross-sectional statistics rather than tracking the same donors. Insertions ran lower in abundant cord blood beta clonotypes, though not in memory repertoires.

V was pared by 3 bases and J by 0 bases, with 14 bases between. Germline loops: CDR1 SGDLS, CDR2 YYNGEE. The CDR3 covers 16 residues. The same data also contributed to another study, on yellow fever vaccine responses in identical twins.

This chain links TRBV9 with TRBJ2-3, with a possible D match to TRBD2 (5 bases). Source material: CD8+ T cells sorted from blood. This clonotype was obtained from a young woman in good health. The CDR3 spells CASSANVASSTDTQYF. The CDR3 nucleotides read TGTGCCAGCAGCGCCAATGTAGCGTCTAGCACAGATACGCAGTATTTT.